The rows below give T cell receptor beta chains drawn from one sample of a study of shared clonotypes between healthy human individuals. Here immunoSEQ multiplex PCR was the method, and the copy in TCRdb shows in-frame clones only, minus some. The data show roughly 1.5 million clones, around 98% seen once. The sequencing input was naive CD4+ T cells sorted from blood. The source of these receptors is a man between 25 and 39 years old in good health. Each CDR3 is given with its conserved first and last residue. The order of the fields is V gene, J gene, D gene, CDR3 protein, CDR3 DNA. A D gene is named only where the DNA matches it firmly.

>TRBV5-1|TRBJ2-1|.
CASSLSGSYNEQFF
TGCGCCAGCAGCTTGAGCGGCTCCTACAATGAGCAGTTCTTC
>TRBV11-2|TRBJ1-1|.
CASSASWGGLLNTEAFF
TGTGCCAGCAGCGCGTCATGGGGCGGCCTACTGAACACTGAAGCTTTCTTT
>TRBV6-6|TRBJ2-7|.
CASSRRAYEQYF
TGTGCCAGCAGCCGCAGGGCCTACGAGCAGTACTTC
>TRBV10-2|TRBJ2-5|.
CASSEKETQYF
TGCGCCAGCAGTGAGAAGGAGACCCAGTACTTC
>TRBV5-6|TRBJ2-3|.
CASSLRGASTDTQYF
TGTGCCAGCAGCTTGAGGGGGGCTAGCACAGATACGCAGTATTTT
>TRBV18|TRBJ2-1|TRBD2
CASSPTLGLAGPDNEQFF
TGTGCCAGCTCACCGACCCTAGGACTAGCGGGACCTGACAATGAGCAGTTCTTC
>TRBV28|TRBJ2-1|TRBD2
CASSRSGRSSYNEQFF
TGTGCCAGCAGCCGTAGCGGGAGGAGCTCCTACAATGAGCAGTTCTTC
>TRBV9|TRBJ2-1|.
CASSPDHNEQFF
TGTGCCAGCAGCCCGGACCACAATGAGCAGTTCTTC
>TRBV11-3|TRBJ2-7|TRBD2
CASSLGGGRASYEQYF
TGTGCCAGCAGCTTAGGGGGCGGGAGGGCCTCCTACGAGCAGTACTTC
>TRBV9|TRBJ2-7|.
CASSEGVPPVEQYF
TGTGCCAGCAGCGAGGGGGTTCCCCCCGTCGAGCAGTACTTC
>TRBV5-5|TRBJ1-3|.
CASSFRPGDFAGNTIYF
TGTGCCAGCAGCTTTCGGCCAGGGGATTTCGCTGGAAACACCATATATTTT
>TRBV4-2|TRBJ2-1|TRBD2
CASSHTPQQTSGRGGGGNEQFF
TGTGCCAGCAGCCACACCCCTCAACAGACTAGCGGGAGGGGGGGCGGAGGCAATGAGCAGTTCTTC
>TRBV7-9|TRBJ1-5|.
CASSLGVSIDNQPQHF
TGTGCCAGCAGCTTAGGGGTCAGCATTGACAATCAGCCCCAGCATTTT
>TRBV9|TRBJ2-7|TRBD2
CASSVGSGSLYEQYF
TGTGCCAGCAGCGTAGGAAGCGGGAGTCTCTACGAGCAGTACTTC
>TRBV7-2|TRBJ2-1|TRBD2
CASSNTGTSGRGPYNEQFF
TGTGCCAGCAGCAATACCGGGACTAGCGGGAGGGGGCCCTACAATGAGCAGTTCTTC
>TRBV5-1|TRBJ2-1|.
CASSLAVGWEQFF
TGCGCCAGCAGCTTGGCGGTGGGCTGGGAGCAGTTCTTC
>TRBV2|TRBJ1-5|.
CASLKSGGQSQPQHF
TGTGCCAGCCTCAAAAGCGGGGGTCAGAGCCAGCCCCAGCATTTT
>TRBV29-1|TRBJ1-5|.
CSVARDQGNQPQHF
TGCAGCGTTGCCAGGGATCAGGGCAATCAGCCCCAGCATTTT
>TRBV5-1|TRBJ2-1|.
CASSLGVGGTGAIDEQFF
TGCGCCAGCAGCTTGGGTGTGGGGGGCACCGGGGCTATAGATGAGCAGTTCTTC
>TRBV25-1|TRBJ2-7|.
CASDPGPRGHEQYF
TGTGCCAGCGATCCCGGTCCCCGGGGCCACGAGCAGTACTTC
>TRBV18|TRBJ2-7|TRBD1
CASSPPGTGGGEQYF
TGTGCCAGCTCACCACCCGGCACAGGGGGCGGCGAGCAGTACTTC
>TRBV9|TRBJ2-7|TRBD2
CASSEGLADYEQYF
TGTGCCAGCAGCGAGGGACTAGCGGACTACGAGCAGTACTTC
>TRBV28|TRBJ2-1|TRBD2
CASSLGLAGAYNEQFF
TGTGCCAGCAGTTTGGGACTAGCGGGAGCTTATAATGAGCAGTTCTTC
>TRBV5-1|TRBJ2-5|.
CASSWRDSAQETQYF
TGCGCCAGCAGCTGGCGGGACAGCGCTCAAGAGACCCAGTACTTC
>TRBV5-1|TRBJ1-3|TRBD1
CASSFGTVSGNTIYF
TGCGCCAGCAGCTTCGGGACAGTGTCTGGAAACACCATATATTTT
>TRBV5-1|TRBJ2-3|TRBD2
CASSLTTSGITDTQYF
TGCGCCAGCAGCTTGACGACTAGCGGGATAACAGATACGCAGTATTTT